This T cell receptor (beta chain) is from a study of blood T cell repertoires in COVID-19. From germline, CDR1 is SEHNR and CDR2 FQNEAQ (reference sequence). V was clipped by 2 bases and J by 1 base, with 8 bases between them. The CDR3 spans 14 residues. Per the original methods: Quantification of nucleated cells was approximated via reference gene primer amplification. Only in-frame clones appear in the TCRdb table, and some are missing; sequencing was by immunoSEQ multiplex PCR. D and trimming were read from the DNA, whereas the V and J calls and clone size are those reported in that table. The sample lists 90,000 to 100,000 clones, 80% to 90% occurring once.

This TCR derives from a man aged 60-69 years with acute or convalescent COVID-19. The J gene is TRBJ1-1, the V gene TRBV7-9, with TRBD1 as a possible D gene (5 bases). Sequencing was performed on peripheral blood. This CDR3 is CASSLLGGNTEAFF. In DNA, the CDR3 is TGTGCCAGCAGCTTATTGGGGGGGAACACTGAAGCTTTCTTT.